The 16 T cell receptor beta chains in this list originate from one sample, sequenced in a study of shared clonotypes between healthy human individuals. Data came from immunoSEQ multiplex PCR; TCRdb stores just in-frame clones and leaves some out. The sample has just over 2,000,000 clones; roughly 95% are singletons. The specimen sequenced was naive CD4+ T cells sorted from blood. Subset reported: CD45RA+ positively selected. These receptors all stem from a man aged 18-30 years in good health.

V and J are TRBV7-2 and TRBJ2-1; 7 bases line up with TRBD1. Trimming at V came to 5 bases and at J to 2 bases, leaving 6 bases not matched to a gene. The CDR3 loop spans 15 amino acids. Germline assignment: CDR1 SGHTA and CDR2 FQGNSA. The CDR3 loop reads CASSPRQGTYNEQFF. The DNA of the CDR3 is TGTGCCAGCAGCCCTAGACAGGGAACCTACAATGAGCAGTTCTTC.

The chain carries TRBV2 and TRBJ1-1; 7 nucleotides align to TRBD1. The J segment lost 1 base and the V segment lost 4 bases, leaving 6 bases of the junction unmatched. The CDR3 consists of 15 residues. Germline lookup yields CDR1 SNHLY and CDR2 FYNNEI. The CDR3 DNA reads TGTGCCAGCAGTGGACAGGGAATACAGAACACTGAAGCTTTCTTT. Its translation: CASSGQGIQNTEAFF.

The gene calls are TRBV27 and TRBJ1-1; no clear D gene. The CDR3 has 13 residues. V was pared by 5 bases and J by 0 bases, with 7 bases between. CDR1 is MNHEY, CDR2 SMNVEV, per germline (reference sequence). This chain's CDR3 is CASSIRLNTEAFF. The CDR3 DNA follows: TGTGCCAGCAGTATCAGACTGAACACTGAAGCTTTCTTT.

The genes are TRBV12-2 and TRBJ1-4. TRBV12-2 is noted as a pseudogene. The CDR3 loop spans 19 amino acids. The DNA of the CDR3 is TGTGCAAGTCGTCGACGAATTTTGTTCCCGTTTGCAACTAATGAAAAACTGTTTTTT. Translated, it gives CASRRRILFPFATNEKLFF.

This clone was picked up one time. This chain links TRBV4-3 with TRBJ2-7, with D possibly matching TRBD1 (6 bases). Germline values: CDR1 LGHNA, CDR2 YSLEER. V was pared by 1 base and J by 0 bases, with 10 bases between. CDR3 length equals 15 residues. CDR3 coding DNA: TGCGCCAGCAGCCAAGGCACAGGGAGCTCCTACGAGCAGTACTTC. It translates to CASSQGTGSSYEQYF.

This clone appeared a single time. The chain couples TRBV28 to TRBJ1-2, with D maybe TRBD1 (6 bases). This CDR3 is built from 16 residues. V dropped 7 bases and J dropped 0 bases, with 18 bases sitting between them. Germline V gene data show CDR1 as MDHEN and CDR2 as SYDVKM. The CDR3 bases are TGTGCCAGCACCCTTCCGGGGGCTCGAGCTAACTATGGCTACACCTTC. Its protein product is CASTLPGARANYGYTF.

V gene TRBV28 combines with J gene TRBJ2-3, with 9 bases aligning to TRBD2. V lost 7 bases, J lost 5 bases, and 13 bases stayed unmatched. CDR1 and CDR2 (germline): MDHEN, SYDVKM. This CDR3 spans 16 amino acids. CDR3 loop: CASTGTGGGALDTQYF. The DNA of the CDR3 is TGTGCCAGCACCGGTACGGGCGGGGGGGCCTTAGATACGCAGTATTTT.

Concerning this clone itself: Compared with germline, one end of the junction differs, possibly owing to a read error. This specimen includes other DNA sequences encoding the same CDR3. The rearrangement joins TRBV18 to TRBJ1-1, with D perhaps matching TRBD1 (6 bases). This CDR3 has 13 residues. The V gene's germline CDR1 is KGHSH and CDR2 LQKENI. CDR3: CASSPQGSTEAFF. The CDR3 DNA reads TGTGCCAGCTCGCCACAGGGAAGCACTGAAGCTTTCTTT.

CDR3 in DNA: TGTGCCAGCAGTGCCTTAGCGGGGGGCCAGAATGAGCAGTTCTTC. Its protein product is CASSALAGGQNEQFF. The chain links TRBV6-4 to TRBJ2-1, with TRBD2 matching over 10 bases. This CDR3 is 15 amino acids long. J was trimmed by 7 bases and V by 4 bases; bases with no gene match: 7. CDR1 and CDR2 from the germline V gene are MRHNA and SNTAGT.

The CDR3 reads CASSFWRVADMNTGELFF. Here the CDR3 DNA reads TGCGCCAGCAGCTTTTGGAGGGTCGCCGATATGAACACCGGGGAGCTGTTTTTT. The genes are TRBV5-1 and TRBJ2-2; TRBD2 is a possible D gene (6 bases). V was shortened by 2 bases and J by 1 base, with 18 bases between the two germline ends. CDR3 length: 18 residues. Germline-derived CDR1 and CDR2 are SGHRS and YFSETQ.

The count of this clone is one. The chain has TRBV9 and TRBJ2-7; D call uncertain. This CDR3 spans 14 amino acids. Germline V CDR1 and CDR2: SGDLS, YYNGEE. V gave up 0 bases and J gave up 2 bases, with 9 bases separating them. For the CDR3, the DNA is TGTGCCAGCAGCGTAGGGACCCTAACCTACGAGCAGTACTTC. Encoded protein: CASSVGTLTYEQYF. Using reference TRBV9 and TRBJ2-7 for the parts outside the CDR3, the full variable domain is DSGVTQTPKHLITATGQRVTLRCSPRSGDLSVYWYQQSLDQGLQFLIQYYNGEERAKGNILERFSAQQFPDLHSELNLSSLELGDSALYFCASSVGTLTYEQYFGPGTRLTVT.

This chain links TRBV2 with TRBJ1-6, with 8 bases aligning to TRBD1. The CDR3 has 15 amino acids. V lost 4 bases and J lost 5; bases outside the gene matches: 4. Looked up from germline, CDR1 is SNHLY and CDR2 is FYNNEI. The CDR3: CASSGPGQDNSPLHF. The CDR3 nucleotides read TGTGCCAGCAGTGGGCCGGGACAGGATAATTCACCCCTCCACTTT.

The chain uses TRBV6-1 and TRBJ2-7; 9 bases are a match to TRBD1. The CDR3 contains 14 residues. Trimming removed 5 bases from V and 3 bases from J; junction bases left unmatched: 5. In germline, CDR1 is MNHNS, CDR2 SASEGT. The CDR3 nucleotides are TGTGCCAGCAGTACCGGGACAGGGATCTACGAGCAGTACTTC. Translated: CASSTGTGIYEQYF.

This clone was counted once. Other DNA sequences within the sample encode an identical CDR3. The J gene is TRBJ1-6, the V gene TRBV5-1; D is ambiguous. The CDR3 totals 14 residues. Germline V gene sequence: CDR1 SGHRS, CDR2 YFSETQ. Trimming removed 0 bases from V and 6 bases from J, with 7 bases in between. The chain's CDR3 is CASSLGQLNSPLHF. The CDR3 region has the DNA TGCGCCAGCAGCTTGGGCCAGCTTAATTCACCCCTCCACTTT.

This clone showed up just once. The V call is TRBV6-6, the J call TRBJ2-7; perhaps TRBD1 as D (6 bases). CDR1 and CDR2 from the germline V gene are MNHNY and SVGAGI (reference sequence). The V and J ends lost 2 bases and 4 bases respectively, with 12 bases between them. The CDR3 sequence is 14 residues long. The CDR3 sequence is CASSYTDRSYEQYF. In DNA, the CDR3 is TGTGCCAGCAGTTACACGGACAGATCTTACGAGCAGTACTTC.

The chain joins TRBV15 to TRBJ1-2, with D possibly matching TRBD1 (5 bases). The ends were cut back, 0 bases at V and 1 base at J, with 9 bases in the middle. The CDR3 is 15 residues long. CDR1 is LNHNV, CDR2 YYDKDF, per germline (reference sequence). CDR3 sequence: CATSRDWQGNYGYTF. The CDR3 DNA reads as TGTGCCACCAGCAGAGATTGGCAGGGTAACTATGGCTACACCTTC.